The clone carrying this TCR beta chain came up once. This entry belongs to a study of T cell repertoires in cytomegalovirus infection. Study overall: Both CMV infection and a matching HLA type were indicated by public TCR beta signatures.

TCRdb fed the reads into MiXCR, producing one record per CDR3 protein. The table includes about 230,000 distinct CDR3 sequences, approximately 24% detected once. This clonotype was sampled from a human donor in good health (CMV status not recorded). Some clones in this sample may be carry-over from other donors' samples. The sample consisted of CD8+ T cells from PBMCs.

The CDR3 reads CASSYSRQGAAGYTF. The CDR3 bases are TGTGCCAGCAGTTACTCCCGACAGGGCGCTGCTGGCTACACCTTC. The rearrangement links TRBV6-5 to TRBJ1-2, with 7 bases that match TRBD1. Germline-derived CDR1 and CDR2 are MNHEY and SVGAGI. The CDR3 extends over 15 amino acids. The J segment lost 7 bases and the V segment lost 0 bases, leaving 8 bases of the junction unmatched.